This entry lists 18 T cell receptor beta chains sequenced from one sample in a study of T cells after yellow fever vaccination. In TCRdb, the 5' RACE reads were re-called with MiXCR into one record per CDR3 protein. This table holds fewer than 90,000 distinct CDR3 sequences, approximately 6.9% found once. Specimen: CD8+ T cells sorted from PBMCs, collected 5 days after the first yellow fever vaccination. The receptors originated from a man in his late teens or twenties who received the YFV17D yellow fever vaccine.

The gene calls are TRBV6-2 or TRBV6-3 and TRBJ2-3; D unclear. V lost 2 bases to trimming and J lost 1 base, with 10 bases between them. The V gene's germline CDR1 is MNHEY and CDR2 SVGEGT. This CDR3 has 15 residues. CDR3 nucleotide sequence: TGTGCCAGCAGTTACGAGAAGCCGGGCACAGATACGCAGTATTTT. This sequence encodes CASSYEKPGTDTQYF.

This clonotype occurred many times. The gene calls are TRBV4-2 and TRBJ2-3, with TRBD1 matching over 11 bases. The ends lost 1 base at V and 4 bases at J; junction bases unmatched: 1. The CDR3 has 15 amino acids. CDR1 is LGHNA, CDR2 YNFKEQ, per germline. The CDR3 protein is CASSQGTGGADTQYF. CDR3 bases: TGTGCCAGCAGCCAAGGGACAGGGGGCGCAGATACGCAGTATTTT.

The chain employs TRBV19 and TRBJ1-1; D is unresolved. Deletions cut 1 base from V and 0 bases from J, with 3 bases between. The CDR3 totals 13 residues. CDR1 is LNHDA and CDR2 is SQIVND in the germline V gene (reference sequence). DNA of the CDR3: TGTGCCAGTAGTATAGGGATGAACACTGAAGCTTTCTTT. This translates into CASSIGMNTEAFF.

This rearrangement joins TRBV11-2 to TRBJ2-2; 15 positions match TRBD2. Per germline, CDR1 SGHAT and CDR2 FQNNGV. V dropped 4 bases and J dropped 0; count of bases not matched to a gene: 3. The CDR3 contains 18 residues. This chain's CDR3 is CASSSWTSGGANTGELFF. In DNA, the CDR3 is TGTGCCAGCAGCTCCTGGACTAGCGGGGGGGCGAACACCGGGGAGCTGTTTTTT.

The chain joins TRBV21-1 to TRBJ1-2; TRBD1, the table's D call, was not compared with the DNA. TRBV21-1 has pseudogene status. CDR3 length: 12 amino acids. CDR3 region: CASSRDLYGYTF. The CDR3, as DNA: TGTGCCAGCAGCCGGGACCTCTATGGCTACACCTTC.

This clonotype was counted between two and nine times. This chain joins TRBV12-3 or TRBV12-4 and TRBJ2-1; TRBD2 aligns across 11 bases. Trimming took 4 bases from V and 8 from J; bases not matched to a gene: 10. This CDR3 has 16 amino acids. As DNA, the CDR3 is TGTGCCAGCAGTTCCCTAGATAGCGGGGGGGACGATGAGCAGTTCTTC. It specifies CASSSLDSGGDDEQFF.

This clonotype was detected ten times or more. The V gene is TRBV20-1, the J gene TRBJ1-2; D possibly corresponds to TRBD1 (6 bases). From germline, CDR1 is DFQATT and CDR2 SNEGSKA (reference sequence). Trimming pared 5 bases from V and 1 base from J, leaving 11 bases between. This CDR3 comprises 13 residues. The CDR3 is CSASDRSNYGYTF. The CDR3 nucleotides are TGCAGTGCTTCGGACAGAAGTAACTATGGCTACACCTTC.

The V gene is TRBV6-1, the J gene TRBJ1-1, with 7 bases fitting TRBD1. V lost 6 bases, J lost 4 bases, and 5 bases stayed unmatched. The germline gives CDR1 MNHNS, CDR2 SASEGT. This CDR3 comprises 13 residues. The CDR3 protein is CASSPYRGTEAFF. The DNA for the CDR3 is TGTGCCAGCAGCCCCTACAGGGGCACTGAAGCTTTCTTT.

The chain employs TRBV6-5 and TRBJ2-1; D is ambiguous. CDR1 MNHEY and CDR2 SVGAGI come from the germline V gene. This CDR3 is 15 amino acids long. With 2 bases removed from V and 0 bases from J, the gap between germline ends came to 8 bases. In DNA form, the CDR3 reads TGTGCCAGCAGTTACCCCAGGAGCTCCTACAATGAGCAGTTCTTC. It encodes CASSYPRSSYNEQFF.

This clonotype was picked up a small number of times. The chain carries TRBV19 and TRBJ2-1; a possible D gene is TRBD1 (6 bases). The CDR3 has 14 amino acids. CDR1 LNHDA and CDR2 SQIVND come from the germline V gene (reference sequence). V was shortened by 5 bases and J by 5 bases, with 13 bases between the two germline ends. The CDR3: CASSRWGQHNEQFF. The DNA of the CDR3 is TGTGCCAGTAGTCGGTGGGGGCAGCACAATGAGCAGTTCTTC.

This clonotype was counted ten times or more. The V call is TRBV9, the J call TRBJ1-2, with D unclear. CDR3 size: 15 residues. V lost 2 bases to trimming and J lost 2 bases, with 13 bases between them. Germline CDR1 is SGDLS and CDR2 is YYNGEE. The CDR3 nucleotides are TGTGCCAGCAGCGTTGCCGAAACGGTGAACTATGGCTACACCTTC. Its protein product is CASSVAETVNYGYTF.

This clonotype was seen only a few times. The J gene is TRBJ2-2, the V gene TRBV25-1; D possibly matches TRBD1 or TRBD2 (5 bases each). The germline gives CDR1 MGHDK, CDR2 SYGVNS. The CDR3 consists of 15 residues. V lost 0 bases and J 8 bases, leaving 13 bases between the germline ends. The CDR3 region is CASSEYPREKGELFF. The CDR3 coding sequence is TGTGCCAGCAGTGAATACCCCAGGGAGAAAGGGGAGCTGTTTTTT. The complete variable domain, with remaining parts taken from reference TRBV25-1 and TRBJ2-2, reads EADIYQTPRYLVIGTGKKITLECSQTMGHDKMYWYQQDPGMELHLIHYSYGVNSTEKGDLSSESTVSRIRTEHFPLTLESARPSHTSQYLCASSEYPREKGELFFGEGSRLTVL.

This clonotype has a handful of counts. The V gene is TRBV5-4, the J gene TRBJ1-1; no clear D gene. The CDR3 spans 14 residues. Trimming took off 5 bases at V and 0 bases at J, with 11 bases between the two ends. CDR1 is SGHNT, CDR2 YYREEE, per germline (reference sequence). The CDR3 here is CASRVKEMNTEAFF. The CDR3, as DNA: TGTGCCAGCAGAGTAAAGGAGATGAACACTGAAGCTTTCTTT.

Ten or more counts support this clonotype. CDR3: CASSQEDEGLAGDEQFF. The CDR3 coding sequence is TGCGCCAGCAGCCAAGAGGATGAGGGACTAGCGGGAGATGAGCAGTTCTTC. J is TRBJ2-1 and V is TRBV4-3; 14 bases map to TRBD2. CDR3 length equals 17 residues. Germline V gene lookup returns CDR1 LGHNA and CDR2 YSLEER. The trim removed 0 bases at V and 8 bases at J, leaving 6 bases unmatched.

This clonotype appeared many times. V is TRBV6-6 and J is TRBJ1-2, with D uncertain. The CDR3 sequence is 11 residues long. Looked up from germline, CDR1 is MNHNY and CDR2 is SVGAGI (reference sequence). Trimming pared 6 bases from V and 4 bases from J, leaving 6 bases between. The CDR3 here is CASSPPYGYTF. The DNA for the CDR3 is TGTGCCAGCAGCCCTCCCTATGGCTACACCTTC.

This clonotype was seen a handful of times. This chain joins TRBV15 and TRBJ1-1, with D tentatively TRBD1 (5 bases). Trimming took off 6 bases at V and 7 bases at J, with 12 bases between the two ends. This CDR3 is 12 amino acids long. The germline V gene has CDR1 LNHNV and CDR2 YYDKDF (reference sequence). The CDR3 DNA sequence: TGTGCCACCAGGGGGGGGGGGATTGAAGCTTTCTTT. It translates to CATRGGGIEAFF.

The chain carries TRBV6-1 and TRBJ2-7; 7 positions match TRBD1. The trim removed 4 bases at V and 1 base at J, leaving 1 base unmatched. The CDR3 runs 13 residues. Looked up from germline, CDR1 is MNHNS and CDR2 is SASEGT. CDR3 sequence: CASSATGSYEQYV. Written as DNA, the CDR3 is TGTGCCAGCAGTGCGACAGGGTCCTACGAGCAGTACGTC.

This clonotype turned up a few times. The CDR3 spells CASSQDRERRVHEQYF. The CDR3 nucleotides are TGCGCCAGCAGCCAAGATCGGGAGAGGCGAGTCCACGAGCAGTACTTC. This chain connects TRBV4-1 to TRBJ2-7; TRBD2 might be the D (6 bases). This CDR3 has 16 residues. V was shortened by 0 bases and J by 5 bases, with 17 bases between the two germline ends. CDR1 MGHRA and CDR2 YSYEKL come from the germline V gene.